This T cell receptor (beta chain) emerged from a study of blood T cell repertoires in COVID-19. As for the study in general: T cells, B-cell-depleted T cells, or PBMCs supplied cDNA or gDNA.

Ages ranged from about 18 to 89 years, with residence in fewer than 25 US areas. This CDR3 comprises 17 residues. Germline V lookup: CDR1 MGHDK, CDR2 SYGVNS. V lost 1 base and J 5 bases, leaving 21 bases between the germline ends. Here immunoSEQ multiplex PCR was the method, and the copy in TCRdb shows in-frame clones only, minus some. This sample carries some 220,000 clones, about 80% of them seen once, and the ten largest clones take about 1.3%. The receptor was derived from a woman in her forties with acute COVID-19. The rearrangement uses TRBV25-1 and TRBJ2-7; D may be TRBD1 (6 bases). The sample was PBMCs or T cells enriched from blood (not recorded which). As DNA, the CDR3 is TGTGCCAGCAGTGAATCAGGACAGTCCTATAGGAGCCACGAGCAGTACTTC. This encodes CASSESGQSYRSHEQYF.